Listed below are T cell receptor beta chains from one sample, sequenced in a study of blood T cell repertoires in COVID-19. Sequencing was performed with immunoSEQ multiplex PCR; in TCRdb, only in-frame clones are kept and a portion is missing. The table shows 250,000 or so clones, with 80% to 90% occurring only once. The sequencing input was peripheral blood. These receptors originate from a man aged 45-65 years with acute or convalescent COVID-19. CDR3s leave out the opening cysteine and the closing phenylalanine or tryptophan. Where a row states a size, it is once, few, many or the class of an expanded clone; other rows omit it.

abundance: NA
j_gene: TRBJ2-7
v_gene: TRBV5-1
CDR3aa: ASSFLGQGPEGRH

abundance: NA
j_gene: TRBJ1-5
v_gene: TRBV6-5
CDR3aa: ASSRQGNQPQH

abundance: NA
j_gene: TRBJ1-1
v_gene: TRBV2
CDR3aa: ASSLTGNTEAF

abundance: few
j_gene: TRBJ1-5
v_gene: TRBV6-5
CDR3aa: ASRDPTGVNQPQH

abundance: few
j_gene: TRBJ2-1
v_gene: TRBV25-1
CDR3aa: ASSSASSTYNEQF

abundance: NA
j_gene: TRBJ1-5
v_gene: TRBV6-5
CDR3aa: ASRSHEEDQPQH

abundance: NA
j_gene: TRBJ2-1
v_gene: TRBV5-4
CDR3aa: ASSPVAGGYNEQF

abundance: NA
j_gene: TRBJ2-7
v_gene: TRBV7-6
CDR3aa: ASSSRDNRLVYEQY

abundance: NA
j_gene: TRBJ1-6
v_gene: TRBV19
CDR3aa: ASSIAGGDSPLH

abundance: NA
j_gene: TRBJ2-7
v_gene: TRBV3-1/TRBV3-2
CDR3aa: ASSLISGGRRYEQY